This T cell receptor beta chain emerged from a study of graft-versus-host responses after intestinal transplantation. Across the study: Induction using anti-thymocyte globulin, followed by tacrolimus and steroids for roughly 3 years, was given to all recipients. General study points: Subjects displaying graft-donor T cell macrochimerism possessed elevated graft-versus-host to host-versus-graft clonal ratios inside allografts.

CDR1 is SGDLS and CDR2 is YYNGEE in the germline V gene. The germline V and J ends were trimmed by 3 bases and 5 bases, with 3 bases remaining between them. This CDR3 is 11 amino acids long. Produced via immunoSEQ multiplex PCR; TCRdb's table is partial and in-frame only. The data hold around 76,000 clones, with roughly 94% observed a single time. Concerning this clone: The antigen is unknown.

The input for sequencing was unstimulated CD8+ T cells sorted from spleen or lymph node cells, taken before intestinal transplant. The TCR originated in a human donor who received an intestinal transplant. The V gene is TRBV9, the J gene TRBJ2-1, with no clear D. The CDR3 spells CASSGNNEQFF. The CDR3 DNA reads TGTGCCAGCAGCGGAAACAATGAGCAGTTCTTC.